This T cell receptor beta chain was recovered during a study of regulatory T cells in long-lasting Graves disease. CDR3 size: 17 residues. With V trimmed by 8 bases and J by 0 bases, 13 bases remained unmatched. CDR1 and CDR2 (germline): SNHLY, FYNNEI. Time point of the sample: persistent/refractory GD, antithyroid drugs over 5 years with positive TRAb. From RNA extracted from PBMCs, the TCR library was made. This clonotype was observed once. Possible read error: a much larger clone is one base away. Arm-PCR of CDR3 regions and iRepertoire HTBI primers were the basis on which TCR beta libraries were built. TCRdb reprocessed the multiplex PCR reads via MiXCR and lists one record per CDR3 protein. This sample has a few hundred thousand distinct CDR3 sequences; 20% to 25% occur once, and the top ten carry roughly 26%.

This TCR was sampled from a female donor with Graves disease. The chain employs TRBV2 and TRBJ1-2; 9 bases fit TRBD1. The starting material was peripheral blood mononuclear cells (PBMCs), obtained when the disease was refractory, from a patient treated with antithyroid drugs. The CDR3 nucleotides are TGTGCCAGCGGTATACTACAGGGGGCCGAGGCTAACTATGGCTACACCTTC. Its translation is CASGILQGAEANYGYTF.